One and the same sample provided the 2 T cell receptor beta chains below, sequenced in a study of blood T cell repertoires in COVID-19. The repertoire was sequenced with immunoSEQ multiplex PCR; TCRdb's copy has only in-frame clones and lacks some. The data show approximately 360,000 clones, 80% to 90% seen once. Sequenced sample: peripheral blood. Receptors originate from a man in his forties or fifties with acute or convalescent COVID-19.

This clone was observed once. This rearrangement joins TRBV6-5 to TRBJ1-1, with D perhaps TRBD1 (5 bases). This CDR3 region has 11 residues. Germline lookup yields CDR1 MNHEY and CDR2 SVGAGI. The germline V and J ends were trimmed by 8 bases and 6 bases, with 10 bases remaining between them. DNA of the CDR3: TGTGCCAGCTCAGGGATTCCTGAAGCTTTCTTT. Protein sequence: CASSGIPEAFF.

In this sample, this clone turned up a few times. This sequence joins TRBV12-3 or TRBV12-4 and TRBJ2-2; 7 nucleotides match TRBD1. V shed 10 bases, J shed 7 bases, and the junction held 6 bases outside the gene matches. The CDR3 consists of 12 residues. DNA for the CDR3: TGTGCCACCTACACAGGGGACGGGGAGCTGTTTTTT. Translating it yields CATYTGDGELFF.